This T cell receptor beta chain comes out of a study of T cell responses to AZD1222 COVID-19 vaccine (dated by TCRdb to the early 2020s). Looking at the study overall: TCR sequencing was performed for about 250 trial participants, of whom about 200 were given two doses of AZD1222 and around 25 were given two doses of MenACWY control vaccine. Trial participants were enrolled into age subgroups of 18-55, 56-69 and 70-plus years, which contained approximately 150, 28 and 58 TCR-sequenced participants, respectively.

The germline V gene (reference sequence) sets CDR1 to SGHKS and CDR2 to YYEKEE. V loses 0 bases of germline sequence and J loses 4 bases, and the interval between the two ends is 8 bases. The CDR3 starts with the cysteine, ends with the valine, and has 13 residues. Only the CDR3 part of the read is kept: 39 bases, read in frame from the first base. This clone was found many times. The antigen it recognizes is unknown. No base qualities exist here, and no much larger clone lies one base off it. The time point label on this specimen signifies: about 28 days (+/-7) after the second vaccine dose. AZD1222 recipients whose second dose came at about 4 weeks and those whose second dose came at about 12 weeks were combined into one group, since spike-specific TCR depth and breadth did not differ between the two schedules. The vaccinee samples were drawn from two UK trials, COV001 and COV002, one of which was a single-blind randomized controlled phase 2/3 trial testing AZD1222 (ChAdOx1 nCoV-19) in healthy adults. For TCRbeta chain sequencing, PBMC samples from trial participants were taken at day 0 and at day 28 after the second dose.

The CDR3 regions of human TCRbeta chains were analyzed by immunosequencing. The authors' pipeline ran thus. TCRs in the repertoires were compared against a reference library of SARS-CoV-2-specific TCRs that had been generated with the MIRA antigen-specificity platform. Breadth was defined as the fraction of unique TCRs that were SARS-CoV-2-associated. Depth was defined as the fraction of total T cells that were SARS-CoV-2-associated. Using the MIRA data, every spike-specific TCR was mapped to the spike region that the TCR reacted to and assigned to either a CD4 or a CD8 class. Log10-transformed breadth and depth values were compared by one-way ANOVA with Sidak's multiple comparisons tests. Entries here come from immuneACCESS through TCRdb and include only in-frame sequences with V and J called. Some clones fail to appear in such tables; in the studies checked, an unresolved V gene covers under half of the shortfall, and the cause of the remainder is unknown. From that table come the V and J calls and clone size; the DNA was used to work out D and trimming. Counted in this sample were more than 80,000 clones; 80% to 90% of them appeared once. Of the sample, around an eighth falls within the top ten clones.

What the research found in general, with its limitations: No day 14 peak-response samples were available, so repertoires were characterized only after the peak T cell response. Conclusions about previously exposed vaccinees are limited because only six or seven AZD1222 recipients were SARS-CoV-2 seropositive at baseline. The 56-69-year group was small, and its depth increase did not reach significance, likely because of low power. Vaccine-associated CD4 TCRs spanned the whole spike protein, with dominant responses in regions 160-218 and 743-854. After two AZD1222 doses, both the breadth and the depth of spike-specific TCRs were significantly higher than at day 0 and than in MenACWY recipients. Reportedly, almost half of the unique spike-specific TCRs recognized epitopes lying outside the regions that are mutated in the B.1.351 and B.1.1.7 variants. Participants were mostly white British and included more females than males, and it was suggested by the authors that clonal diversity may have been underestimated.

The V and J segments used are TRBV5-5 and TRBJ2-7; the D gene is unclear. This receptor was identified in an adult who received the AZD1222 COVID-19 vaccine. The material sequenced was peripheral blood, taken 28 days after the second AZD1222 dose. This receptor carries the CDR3 CASSLEVVYEQYV. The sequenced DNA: TGTGCCAGCAGCTTGGAGGTCGTATACGAGCAGTACGTC.